This TCR beta chain was profiled in a study of T cells after yellow fever vaccination. A word on this clonotype: No antigen is known for it.

TCRdb re-derived calls from the 5' RACE reads in MiXCR, one entry per CDR3 protein. Among about 350,000 distinct CDR3 sequences listed, 12% were seen once. Study-level results: Highly abundant clonotypes carried over from the bulk population could end up in FACS-sorted repertoires as contaminants.

Sequenced here: CD4+ T cells sorted from PBMCs, sampled 15 days after the yellow fever booster vaccination. This sequence originates from a man younger than 35 who received the YFV17D yellow fever vaccine.

This CDR3 is CATSRDSRGTEAFF. The CDR3, as DNA: TGTGCCACCAGCAGAGATTCGCGGGGGACTGAAGCTTTCTTT. This sequence joins TRBV15 and TRBJ1-1; tentatively, D is TRBD1 (5 bases). The CDR3 spans 14 residues. Trimming shortened V by 0 bases and J by 5 bases, and 10 bases separated the two germline ends. CDR1 and CDR2 from the germline V gene are LNHNV and YYDKDF (reference sequence).